This T cell receptor (beta chain) stems from a study of T cells in Graves' hyperthyroidism and ophthalmopathy. V gave up 6 bases and J gave up 0 bases, with 8 bases separating them. CDR1 is ENHRY, CDR2 SYGVKD, per germline. This CDR3 spans 13 amino acids. This clonotype showed up many times. Amplified TCR beta CDR3 regions derived from RNA transcripts. Researchers ran a first-round RT-PCR on the TCR CDR3 using the HTBI primer set. TCRdb used MiXCR to reprocess the multiplex PCR reads, holding one entry per CDR3 protein. Altogether roughly 840,000 distinct CDR3 sequences are present, more than 30% being singletons, with the ten largest covering over 8%.

Sequencing was performed on blood. This sequence originates from a man aged 18 to 29 with Graves' hyperthyroidism. The chain joins TRBV10-3 to TRBJ1-1; D is unresolved. CDR3 in amino acids: CAIRTVMNTEAFF. The CDR3 DNA follows: TGTGCCATCAGAACAGTAATGAACACTGAAGCTTTCTTT.